This note documents a single T cell receptor beta chain sequence. This clone's antigen is unknown. A much bigger clone sits one base away, suggesting this may be a read error. The data stem from a study of metastatic and nonmetastatic thyroid tumors (TCRdb year 2020). For the wider study: Repertoires were compared across peripheral blood and tumor or nodule tissue samples from malignant and benign thyroid patients.

The junction carries 8 bases between V and J, which are trimmed by 4 bases and 2 bases respectively. In the germline V gene, CDR1 corresponds to SNHLY and CDR2 to FYNNEI. The CDR3 goes from the cysteine to the phenylalanine over 14 residues. Only CDR3 DNA remains: 42 bases, in frame from the first base. Before undergoing thyroid surgery, none of the patients had been given any kind of treatment. Patient clinical samples collected from 2012 to 2018 were retrospectively analysed using T-cell receptor beta sequencing. Overall study results and their limits: In both blood and tumor samples, malignant tumors were reported to have significantly higher TCR beta diversity than benign nodules.

The receptor library was made with PCR. TCRdb shows the sequencer as Illumina HiSeq 4000. High-throughput sequencing was used to profile the CDR3 region of the TCR beta-chain in every patient. Processing in the source paper ran as follows. CDR3 differences across clinicopathological groups were used to build a classifier for discriminating distant-metastatic papillary thyroid cancer patients. The Shannon index was used to assess repertoire diversity, and the Morisita-Horn index was used to assess tumor-blood repertoire similarity. The public sequencing data were trimmed at Q25 with fastp and processed into clonotypes with MiXCR by TCRdb, which kept only in-frame beta chains. The V and J calls come from TCRdb's annotation, not from the publication. The sample table lists tens of thousands of clones, roughly 13% of them with a count of one. 11% of the sample goes to the ten largest clones.

The V and J genes are TRBV2 and TRBJ1-4; the D gene cannot be resolved reliably. The sequence was obtained from a female donor with papillary thyroid cancer or a benign thyroid nodule (not recorded which). Some clones in this sample may be carry-over from other donors' samples. Sequencing was performed on blood. The nucleotide sequence is given as TGTGCCAGCAGTGCGGATTTTACTAATGAAAAACTGTTTTTT. Its translation is CASSADFTNEKLFF.